This T cell receptor (beta chain) came from a study of T cells in Graves' hyperthyroidism and ophthalmopathy. The study, taken as a whole, reports: Most expanded thyroid clonotypes above 0.001 also appeared in blood. Ophthalmopathy was model-predicted a median about 6 months pre-onset.

The CDR3 has 15 residues. Trimming removed 1 base at V and 3 bases at J, with 10 bases between. This clonotype was observed at least ten times. Antigen: not known. Regions amplified from RNA transcripts were the TCR beta CDR3 regions. TCR CDR3 regions were first amplified by RT-PCR with HTBI primers. TCRdb redid the calling of the multiplex PCR reads with MiXCR, one entry per CDR3 protein. The table records about 360,000 distinct CDR3 sequences, about 20% of them present only once. The sequence derives from a woman aged 18-29 years with Graves' hyperthyroidism. Input material: blood. The chain couples TRBV12-3 or TRBV12-4 to TRBJ1-5; no clear D. CDR3 in amino acids: CASSLGPRINQPQHF. The CDR3 DNA reads TGTGCCAGCAGTTTAGGGCCCCGGATCAATCAGCCCCAGCATTTT.